Below, 15 T cell receptor beta chains from the same sample are listed, as sequenced in a study of blood T cell repertoires in COVID-19. The data were produced by immunoSEQ multiplex PCR, yet TCRdb's version contains in-frame clones alone and is incomplete. The table shows 250,000 to 300,000 clones, with roughly 86% occurring only once. Sequenced: peripheral blood. Source of these receptors: a woman in her 30s with COVID-19, enrolled during active disease.

This clone was detected once. The V call is TRBV18, the J call TRBJ2-4; 9 nucleotides agree with TRBD1. V was pared by 6 bases and J by 6 bases, with 3 bases of the junction left unmatched. The V gene's germline CDR1 is KGHSH and CDR2 LQKENI. CDR3 size: 13 residues. CDR3 loop: CASSRGQGNIQYF. CDR3 sequence (DNA): TGTGCCAGCTCCCGGGGACAGGGAAACATTCAGTACTTC. Filled out from reference TRBV18 and TRBJ2-4, the complete variable domain reads NAGVMQNPRHLVRRRGQEARLRCSPMKGHSHVYWYRQLPEEGLKFMVYLQKENIIDESGMPKERFSAEFPKEGPSILRIQQVVRGDSAAYFCASSRGQGNIQYFGAGTRLSVL.

V is TRBV9 and J is TRBJ1-1, with D possibly being TRBD1 (6 bases). Trimming took off 7 bases at V and 4 bases at J, with 8 bases between the two ends. The germline V gene encodes CDR1 SGDLS and CDR2 YYNGEE. CDR3 length: 11 amino acids. This CDR3 is CASFRGTEAFF. DNA for the CDR3: TGTGCCAGCTTCAGGGGCACTGAAGCTTTCTTT.

This clone was detected once. The genes are TRBV2 and TRBJ1-2; no reliable D call. There are 11 residues in the CDR3. V was clipped by 8 bases and J by 3 bases, with 7 bases between them. Germline V gives CDR1 SNHLY, CDR2 FYNNEI. The CDR3 DNA sequence: TGTGCCAGCCGGAGGGACTATGGCTACACCTTC. It encodes CASRRDYGYTF.

V and J are TRBV12-5 and TRBJ2-2; TRBD1 matches at 8 bases. In germline, CDR1 is LGHNT, CDR2 FRNRAP. V was clipped by 2 bases and J by 10 bases; unmatched bases: 9. The length of the CDR3 is 15 residues. CDR3 protein: CASGLFGQGGEELFF. Here the CDR3 DNA reads TGTGCTAGTGGTTTGTTCGGACAGGGTGGAGAGGAGCTGTTTTTT.

This clone was recorded a few times. The J gene is TRBJ1-1, the V gene TRBV10-2; D unclear. The V gene lost 0 bases and the J gene lost 4 bases, with 6 bases spanning the gap. The CDR3 length is 13 residues. Looked up from germline, CDR1 is WSHSY and CDR2 is SAAADI. The CDR3 here is CASSESVATEAFF. CDR3 in DNA: TGCGCCAGCAGTGAGTCGGTGGCCACTGAAGCTTTCTTT.

This clone was picked up a small number of times. V and J are TRBV7-3 and TRBJ2-7; D is perhaps TRBD2 (6 bases). V lost 5 bases and J 6 bases, leaving 17 bases between the germline ends. The length of the CDR3 is 14 residues. Germline assignment: CDR1 SGHTA and CDR2 FQGTGA. The CDR3 loop reads CASSNFYAGIEQYF. CDR3 bases: TGTGCCAGCAGCAACTTTTACGCGGGGATCGAGCAGTACTTC.

J is TRBJ1-2 and V is TRBV7-2; D ambiguous. The CDR3 totals 14 residues. Looked up from germline, CDR1 is SGHTA and CDR2 is FQGNSA. Trimming left V 1 base short and J 0 bases short, with 6 bases between. CDR3 loop: CASSLDTANYGYTF. The DNA of the CDR3 is TGTGCCAGCAGCTTAGACACCGCTAACTATGGCTACACCTTC.

This chain uses TRBV5-4 with TRBJ2-7, with a tentative D call TRBD1 (6 bases). There are 15 residues in the CDR3. Germline V gives CDR1 SGHNT, CDR2 YYREEE (reference sequence). V was trimmed by 0 bases and J by 2 bases, leaving 12 bases between them. CDR3 sequence: CASSLAATGTYEQYF. The CDR3 DNA reads as TGTGCCAGCAGCTTGGCGGCGACAGGAACCTACGAGCAGTACTTC.

J is TRBJ1-1 and V is TRBV7-9, with D uncertain. The length of the CDR3 is 13 residues. Germline V lookup: CDR1 SEHNR, CDR2 FQNEAQ (reference sequence). Trimming removed 6 bases at V and 4 bases at J, with 12 bases between. CDR3 coding DNA: TGTGCCAGCAGTTTTCCTGGGAGCACTGAAGCTTTCTTT. Translation: CASSFPGSTEAFF.

The chain is built from TRBV9 and TRBJ1-2; D gene unclear. Germline-derived CDR1 and CDR2 are SGDLS and YYNGEE. The CDR3 contains 12 residues. The CDR3, as DNA: TGTGCTAGCCGTCGGGATTGGACTGGCTACACCTTC. Translation: CASRRDWTGYTF.

This chain connects TRBV20-1 to TRBJ1-5; TRBD1 is a possible D gene (6 bases). Trimming removed 3 bases at V and 5 bases at J, with 14 bases between. Germline V CDR1 and CDR2: DFQATT, SNEGSKA (reference sequence). CDR3 length: 14 amino acids. The CDR3 loop reads CSASEGGRHQPQHF. The CDR3 nucleotides read TGCAGTGCTAGTGAAGGGGGTCGGCATCAGCCCCAGCATTTT.

The chain joins TRBV19 to TRBJ2-7, with TRBD2 identical over 9 bases. After removal of 3 bases from V and 7 bases from J, the junction contained 10 bases not matched to a gene. The CDR3 spans 15 residues. Germline V gene data show CDR1 as LNHDA and CDR2 as SQIVND (reference sequence). The CDR3, as DNA: TGTGCCAGTAGTATGCCGGGACTAGCCTCTAGTGAGCAGTACTTC. This codes for CASSMPGLASSEQYF.

The J gene is TRBJ1-2, the V gene TRBV30; possibly TRBD1 for D (5 bases). The V and J ends lost 1 base and 5 bases respectively, with 8 bases between them. Germline assignment: CDR1 GTSNPN and CDR2 SVGIG (reference sequence). The CDR3 is 12 residues long. This chain's CDR3 is CAWSGQLYGYTF. The CDR3 DNA is TGTGCCTGGAGTGGACAGCTTTATGGCTACACCTTC.

The rearrangement joins TRBV7-2 to TRBJ2-3; TRBD2 agrees at 10 bases. This CDR3 is 16 amino acids long. The ends lost 5 bases at V and 6 bases at J; junction bases unmatched: 11. Germline V gene data show CDR1 as SGHTA and CDR2 as FQGNSA. CDR3 sequence reads: CASSIRTSGVGDTQYF. DNA for the CDR3: TGTGCCAGCAGCATACGGACTAGCGGAGTGGGGGATACGCAGTATTTT.

This chain connects TRBV2 to TRBJ2-7, with TRBD1 matching 9 bases. The CDR3 contains 12 residues. CDR1 is SNHLY, CDR2 FYNNEI, per germline. The V and J ends lost 6 bases and 4 bases, in that order; junction bases with no gene match: 1. The CDR3 loop is CASRGTGYEQYF. The CDR3 DNA reads as TGTGCCAGCAGGGGGACAGGGTACGAGCAGTACTTC.